This T cell receptor beta chain was recovered during a study of T cell responses to AZD1222 COVID-19 vaccine. Remarks on this clone: Its matching antigen is unknown.

Study findings and constraints: The donors showed a predominance of white British ancestry and of females, with possible underestimation of clonal diversity.

CDR1 ENHRY and CDR2 SYGVKD come from the germline V gene. V lost 6 bases and J lost 0; bases outside the gene matches: 7. CDR3 length: 15 residues. The table came from immunoSEQ multiplex PCR; TCRdb's copy has only in-frame clones and leaves some out. The sample includes about 150,000 clones, around 85% of them seen just once. The clonotype originates from an adult who had recovered from COVID-19. V is TRBV10-3 and J is TRBJ2-7; 8 bases match TRBD2. The source material was peripheral blood, sampled after recovery from COVID-19. DNA for the CDR3: TGTGCCATCAGCCCCCGGCTAGCGGGCTCCTACGAGCAGTACTTC. This codes for CAISPRLAGSYEQYF.